What follows are 6 T cell receptor beta chains derived from one specimen sequenced in a study of cytomegalovirus exposure and HLA in healthy donors. The PCR had 60 Vbeta and 13 Jbeta primers. The table came from immunoSEQ multiplex PCR; TCRdb's copy has only in-frame clones and leaves some out. The repertoire consists of some 88,000 clones, with approximately 57% occurring once and the leading ten covering under 8%. The sequencing sample was made of PBMCs. Receptor source: a woman between 25 and 40 years old in good health and CMV-seronegative.

This clone was observed a handful of times. The V and J genes are TRBV9 and TRBJ2-3, with D possibly TRBD2 on 6 matching bases. V lost 7 bases and J lost 1, with 13 bases in between. From germline, CDR1 is SGDLS and CDR2 YYNGEE. This CDR3 has 14 residues. The chain's CDR3 is CASSRRAGTDTQYF. For the CDR3, the DNA is TGTGCCAGCTCACGGAGGGCGGGCACAGATACGCAGTATTTT.

This clone has just a few counts. CDR3 sequence reads: CASSATSGADTQYF. As DNA, the CDR3 is TGCGCCAGCAGCGCCACTAGCGGGGCAGATACGCAGTATTTT. V usage is TRBV5-1 and J usage is TRBJ2-3; 10 nucleotides line up with TRBD2. Germline V gene data show CDR1 as SGHRS and CDR2 as YFSETQ. This CDR3 comprises 14 residues. V lost 4 bases to trimming and J lost 4 bases; unmatched junction nucleotides: 3.

This clone appeared a few times. J is TRBJ1-1 and V is TRBV28; 9 bases align to TRBD1. The CDR3 contains 13 residues. CDR1 and CDR2 (germline): MDHEN, SYDVKM. Trimming took 10 bases from V and 3 from J; bases not matched to a gene: 6. The CDR3 bases are TGTGCCACCAGGGGACAGGGTGACACTGAAGCTTTCTTT. It translates to CATRGQGDTEAFF.

This clone came up a few times. The chain joins TRBV6-5 to TRBJ1-4; D remains ambiguous. Germline CDR1 and CDR2: MNHEY and SVGAGI. Trimming removed 6 bases from V and 0 bases from J, with 8 bases in between. This CDR3 spans 14 amino acids. Here the CDR3 reads CASSPIATNEKLFF. The CDR3 DNA reads TGTGCCAGCAGCCCTATAGCAACTAATGAAAAACTGTTTTTT.

This chain connects TRBV7-9 to TRBJ2-2, with D possibly matching TRBD2 (5 bases). Germline CDR1 reads SEHNR; CDR2 reads FQNEAQ (reference sequence). CDR3 length: 15 residues. Trimming left V 4 bases short and J 6 bases short, with 15 bases between. The CDR3 spells CASSSIGLWPGELFF. The DNA for the CDR3 is TGTGCCAGCAGCTCCATTGGACTCTGGCCCGGGGAGCTGTTTTTT.

The V gene is TRBV7-8, the J gene TRBJ2-7; tentative D call: TRBD1 (5 bases). Germline CDR1 SGHVS, CDR2 FQNEAQ. The V gene lost 5 bases and the J gene lost 5 bases, with 19 bases spanning the gap. The CDR3 spans 15 residues. CDR3 DNA: TGTGCCAGCAGCCCCCTAAGGGGTAACCTACACGAGCAGTACTTC. Its protein product is CASSPLRGNLHEQYF.